This T cell receptor beta chain is drawn from a study of molecular identifiers for immune sequencing clone quantification. This clonotype was seen repeatedly, ten times or more. Its cognate antigen is unknown. One junction end does not reproduce the germline sequence, and a read error may be involved. Study-wide findings and caveats: Clones above 20 RNA copies contained over 99% of effector molecules and under 1% of naive molecules. Amid roughly 1 million naive cells, spiked Jurkat TCR RNA from one cell was reportedly still detectable.

Each CDR3 protein gets one entry after TCRdb re-called the PCR reads with MiXCR. The data hold roughly 90,000 distinct CDR3 sequences, with roughly 20% observed a single time. The origin of this receptor is a human donor in good health. Some libraries in this study had Jurkat cell RNA spiked in. The sequenced material came from naive CD8+ T cells from blood, with Jurkat cell RNA spiked in. The sample's subset: FACS-sorted CD8+CD4-CCR7+CD45RA+ naive T cells.

Here the CDR3 DNA reads TGTGCCAGCAGCTACTATTGGGGAAAACTTGAAAAACTGTTTTTT. It codes for CASSYYWGKLEKLFF. V usage is TRBV6-2 or TRBV6-3 and J usage is TRBJ1-4; D remains ambiguous. CDR1 MNHEY and CDR2 SVGEGT come from the germline V gene. The length of the CDR3 is 15 residues.